The present TCR beta chain was sequenced within a study of OX40 agonist ivuxolimab in advanced cancers. Sequencing was performed with immunoSEQ multiplex PCR; in TCRdb, only in-frame clones are kept and a portion is missing. Of about 40,000 clones in the sample, over 80% are singletons; the top ten hold about 40%. This TCR derives from an adult with an advanced solid tumor such as melanoma, head and neck, liver or kidney cancer. The source was CD4+ or CD8+ T cells sorted from blood, collected in a trial of the OX40 agonist ivuxolimab.

CDR3 sequence (DNA): TGTGCCAGCAGCACCCTGGGGTCCGCTCGGGAGACCCAGTACTTC. This gives the protein CASSTLGSARETQYF. This chain links TRBV13 with TRBJ2-5; D ambiguous. Germline-derived CDR1 and CDR2 are PRHDT and FYEKMQ (reference sequence). The CDR3 runs to 15 residues. V was pared by 5 bases and J by 5 bases, with 18 bases between. Full variable domain (outside the CDR3, taken from reference TRBV13 and TRBJ2-5): AAGVIQSPRHLIKEKRETATLKCYPIPRHDTVYWYQQGPGQDPQFLISFYEKMQSDKGSIPDRFSAQQFSDYHSELNMSSLELGDSALYFCASSTLGSARETQYFGPGTRLLVL.